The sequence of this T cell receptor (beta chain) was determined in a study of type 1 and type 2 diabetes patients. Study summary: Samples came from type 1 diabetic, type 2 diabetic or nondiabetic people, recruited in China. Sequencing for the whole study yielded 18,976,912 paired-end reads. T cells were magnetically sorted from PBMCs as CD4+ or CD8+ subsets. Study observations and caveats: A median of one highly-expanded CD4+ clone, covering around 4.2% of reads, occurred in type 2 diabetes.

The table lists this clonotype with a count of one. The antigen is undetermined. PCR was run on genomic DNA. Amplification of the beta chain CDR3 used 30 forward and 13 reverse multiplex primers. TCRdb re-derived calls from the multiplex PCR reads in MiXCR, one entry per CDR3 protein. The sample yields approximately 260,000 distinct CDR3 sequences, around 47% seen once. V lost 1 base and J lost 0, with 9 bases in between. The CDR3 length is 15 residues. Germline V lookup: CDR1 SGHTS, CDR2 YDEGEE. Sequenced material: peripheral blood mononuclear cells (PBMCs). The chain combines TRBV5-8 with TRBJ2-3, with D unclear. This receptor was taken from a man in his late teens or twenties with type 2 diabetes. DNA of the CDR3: TGTGCCAGCAGCTTGTTACTCACTAGCACAGATACGCAGTATTTT. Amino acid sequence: CASSLLLTSTDTQYF.